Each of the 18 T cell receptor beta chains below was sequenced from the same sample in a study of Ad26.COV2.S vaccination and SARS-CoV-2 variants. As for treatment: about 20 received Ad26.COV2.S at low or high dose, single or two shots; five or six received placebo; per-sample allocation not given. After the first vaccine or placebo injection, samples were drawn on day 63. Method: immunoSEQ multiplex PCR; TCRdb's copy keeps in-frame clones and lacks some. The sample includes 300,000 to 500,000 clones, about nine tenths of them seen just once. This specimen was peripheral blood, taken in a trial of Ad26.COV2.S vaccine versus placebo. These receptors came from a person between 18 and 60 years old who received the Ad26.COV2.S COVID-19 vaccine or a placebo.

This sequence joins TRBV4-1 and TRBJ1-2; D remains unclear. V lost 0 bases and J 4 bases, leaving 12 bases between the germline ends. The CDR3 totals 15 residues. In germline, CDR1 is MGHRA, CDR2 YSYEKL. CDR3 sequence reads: CASSQDPFIGYGYTF. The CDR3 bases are TGCGCCAGCAGCCAAGATCCGTTTATAGGCTATGGCTACACCTTC.

The CDR3 bases are TGTGCCTGGAGTGTTAACAGGGGGCAAGGTGGCTACACCTTC. Translating it yields CAWSVNRGQGGYTF. The chain is built from TRBV30 and TRBJ1-2, with TRBD1 matching over 9 bases. The junction had 6 bases not matched to a gene; V was cut back by 0 bases and J by 7 bases. Germline CDR1 reads GTSNPN; CDR2 reads SVGIG (reference sequence). The length of the CDR3 is 14 residues.

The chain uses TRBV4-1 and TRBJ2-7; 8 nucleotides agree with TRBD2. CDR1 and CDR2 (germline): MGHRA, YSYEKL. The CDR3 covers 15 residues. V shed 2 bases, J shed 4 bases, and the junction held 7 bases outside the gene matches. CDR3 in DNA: TGCGCCAGCAGCCAACTACTAGCGGCGGCATACGAGCAGTACTTC. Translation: CASSQLLAAAYEQYF.

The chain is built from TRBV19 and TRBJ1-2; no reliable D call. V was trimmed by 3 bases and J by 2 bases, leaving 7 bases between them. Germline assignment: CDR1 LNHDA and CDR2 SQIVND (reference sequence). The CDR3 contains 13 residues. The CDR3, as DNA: TGTGCCAGTAGTATTAACGAAAACTATGGCTACACCTTC. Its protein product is CASSINENYGYTF.

CDR3 in DNA: TGTGCCAGCAGCTTAGGGGCGGAAAACACTGAAGCTTTCTTT. It yields the protein CASSLGAENTEAFF. This rearrangement joins TRBV7-8 to TRBJ1-1; D unresolved. Per the germline V gene, CDR1 is SGHVS and CDR2 is FQNEAQ. The V and J ends lost 1 base and 2 bases respectively, with 8 bases between them. The CDR3 runs 14 residues. Filled out from reference TRBV7-8 and TRBJ1-1, the complete variable domain reads GAGVSQSPRYKVAKRGQDVALRCDPISGHVSLFWYQQALGQGPEFLTYFQNEAQLDKSGLPSDRFFAERPEGSVSTLKIQRTQQEDSAVYLCASSLGAENTEAFFGQGTRLTVV.

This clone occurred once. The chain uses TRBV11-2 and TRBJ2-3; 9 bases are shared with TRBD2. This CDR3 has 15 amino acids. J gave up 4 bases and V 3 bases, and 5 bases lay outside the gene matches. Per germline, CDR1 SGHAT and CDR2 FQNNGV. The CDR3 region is CASSLAGGVSDTQYF. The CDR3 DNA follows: TGTGCCAGCAGCTTGGCGGGGGGGGTTTCAGATACGCAGTATTTT.

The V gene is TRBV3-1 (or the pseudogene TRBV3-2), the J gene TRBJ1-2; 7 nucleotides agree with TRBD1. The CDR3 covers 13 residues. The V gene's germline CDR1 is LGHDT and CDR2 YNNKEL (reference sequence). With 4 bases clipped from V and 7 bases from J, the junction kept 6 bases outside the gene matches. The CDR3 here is CASSPRGGGGYTF. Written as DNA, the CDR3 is TGTGCCAGCAGCCCGAGAGGGGGCGGTGGCTACACCTTC.

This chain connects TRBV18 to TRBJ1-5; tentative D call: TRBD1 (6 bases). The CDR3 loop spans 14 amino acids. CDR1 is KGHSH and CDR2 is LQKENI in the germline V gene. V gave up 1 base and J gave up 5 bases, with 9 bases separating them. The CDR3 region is CASSPQGGHQPQHF. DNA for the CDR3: TGTGCCAGCTCACCACAGGGGGGCCATCAGCCCCAGCATTTT.

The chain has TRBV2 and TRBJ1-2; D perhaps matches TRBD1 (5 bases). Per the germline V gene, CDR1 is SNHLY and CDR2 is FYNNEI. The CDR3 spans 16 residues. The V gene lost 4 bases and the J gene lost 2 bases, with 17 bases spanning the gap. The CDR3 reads CASSVGLITSNYGYTF. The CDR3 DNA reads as TGTGCCAGCAGTGTGGGACTGATAACTAGCAACTATGGCTACACCTTC.

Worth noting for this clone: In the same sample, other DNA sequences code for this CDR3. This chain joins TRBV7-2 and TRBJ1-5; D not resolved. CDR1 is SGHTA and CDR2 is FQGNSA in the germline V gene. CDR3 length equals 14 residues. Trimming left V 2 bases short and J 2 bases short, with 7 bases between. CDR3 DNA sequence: TGTGCCAGCAGCTTAAGCCCGGGCAATCAGCCCCAGCATTTT. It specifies CASSLSPGNQPQHF. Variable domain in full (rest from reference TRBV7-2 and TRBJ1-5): GAGVSQSPSNKVTEKGKDVELRCDPISGHTALYWYRQSLGQGLEFLIYFQGNSAPDKSGLPSDRFSAERTGGSVSTLTIQRTQQEDSAVYLCASSLSPGNQPQHFGDGTRLSIL.

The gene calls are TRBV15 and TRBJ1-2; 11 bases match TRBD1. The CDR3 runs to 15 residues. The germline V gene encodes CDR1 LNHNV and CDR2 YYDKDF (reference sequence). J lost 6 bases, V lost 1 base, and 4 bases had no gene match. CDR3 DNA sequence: TGTGCCACCAGCAGAGGGGACAGGGGGGAGAATGGCTACACCTTC. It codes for CATSRGDRGENGYTF.

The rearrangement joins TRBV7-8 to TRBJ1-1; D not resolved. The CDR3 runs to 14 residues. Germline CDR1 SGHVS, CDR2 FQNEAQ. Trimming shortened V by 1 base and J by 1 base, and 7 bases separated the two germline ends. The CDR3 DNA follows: TGTGCCAGCAGCTTAGTTACGGGGAACACTGAAGCTTTCTTT. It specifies CASSLVTGNTEAFF.

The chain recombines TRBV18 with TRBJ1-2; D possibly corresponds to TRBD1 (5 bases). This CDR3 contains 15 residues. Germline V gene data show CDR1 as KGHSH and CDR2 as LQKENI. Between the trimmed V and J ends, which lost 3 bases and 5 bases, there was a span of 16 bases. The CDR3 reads CASSPAGPPGYGYTF. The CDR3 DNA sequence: TGTGCCAGCTCACCCGCGGGACCGCCTGGATATGGCTACACCTTC.

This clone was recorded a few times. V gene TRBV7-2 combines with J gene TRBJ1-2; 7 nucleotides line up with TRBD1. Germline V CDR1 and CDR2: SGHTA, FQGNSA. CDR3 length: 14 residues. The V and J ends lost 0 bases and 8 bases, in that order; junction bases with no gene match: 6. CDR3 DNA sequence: TGTGCCAGCAGCTTAGCAGAGGGGGCGGGAGGCTACACCTTC. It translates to CASSLAEGAGGYTF.

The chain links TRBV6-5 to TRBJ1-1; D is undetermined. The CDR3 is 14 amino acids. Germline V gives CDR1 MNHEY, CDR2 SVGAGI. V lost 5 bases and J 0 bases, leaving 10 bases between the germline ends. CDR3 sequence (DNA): TGTGCCAGCAGTCGGGCAGTTTTGAACACTGAAGCTTTCTTT. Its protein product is CASSRAVLNTEAFF.

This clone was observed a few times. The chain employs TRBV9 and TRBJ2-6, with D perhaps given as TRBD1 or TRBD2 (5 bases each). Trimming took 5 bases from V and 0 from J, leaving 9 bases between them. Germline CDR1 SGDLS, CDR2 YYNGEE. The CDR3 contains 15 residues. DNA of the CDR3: TGTGCCAGCAGTGGGGGAGTCTCTGGGGCCAACGTCCTGACTTTC. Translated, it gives CASSGGVSGANVLTF.

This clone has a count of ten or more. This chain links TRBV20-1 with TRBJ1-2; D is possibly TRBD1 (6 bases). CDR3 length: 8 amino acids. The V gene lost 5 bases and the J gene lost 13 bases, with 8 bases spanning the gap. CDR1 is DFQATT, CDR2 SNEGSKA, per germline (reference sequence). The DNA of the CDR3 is TGCAGTGCTGAGGGGGGCACCTTC. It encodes CSAEGGTF.

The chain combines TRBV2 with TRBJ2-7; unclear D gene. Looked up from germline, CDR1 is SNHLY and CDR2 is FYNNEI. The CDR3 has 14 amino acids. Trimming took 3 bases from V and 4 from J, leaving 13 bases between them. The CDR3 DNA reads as TGTGCCAGCAGTGATTTCGTCATAGAGTACGAGCAGTACTTC. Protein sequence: CASSDFVIEYEQYF.